The 3 T cell receptor beta chains presented below share a single source sample, sequenced in a study of CXCR3-negative and CXCR3-positive naive CD8 T cells (dated by TCRdb to about 2019). The listed sequencing device is NextSeq 550. The Human TCR Profiling Kit (MiLaboratory) was used to prepare UMI-labeled 5' RACE TRB cDNA libraries. TCRdb reprocessed the sequencing reads and holds a single record per CDR3 protein sequence, with no DNA. The sample table records 20,000 to 25,000 distinct CDR3 sequences. Jointly, the top ten make up around 20% of the sample. Material for sequencing was memory CD8+ T cells from blood. What this sample's cell subset or site label stands for: conventional CD8+ memory T cells (TMEM), sorted as controls. The receptor source for this set is a human donor in good health. Some clones in this sample may be carry-over from other donors' samples.

The chain employs TRBV9 and TRBJ2-1; TCRdb proposes TRBD1, but this gene call is untestable without DNA. Germline V gene sequence: CDR1 SGDLS, CDR2 YYNGEE. This CDR3 is 13 amino acids long. The CDR3 loop reads CASSVGGGDEQFF. Full variable domain (remainder filled in from reference TRBV9 and TRBJ2-1): DSGVTQTPKHLITATGQRVTLRCSPRSGDLSVYWYQQSLDQGLQFLIQYYNGEERAKGNILERFSAQQFPDLHSELNLSSLELGDSALYFCASSVGGGDEQFFGPGTRLTVL.

The chain uses TRBV7-9 and TRBJ2-6. This CDR3 spans 14 amino acids. Germline values: CDR1 SEHNR, CDR2 FQNEAQ (reference sequence). The CDR3 spells CASSLSTGANVLTF.

The chain couples TRBV6-4 to TRBJ2-3; the D call of TRBD1 rests on TCRdb alone, since no DNA is present to check it. The CDR3 extends over 15 amino acids. Germline loops: CDR1 MRHNA, CDR2 SNTAGT. CDR3 region: CASSYRQGGTDTQYF.